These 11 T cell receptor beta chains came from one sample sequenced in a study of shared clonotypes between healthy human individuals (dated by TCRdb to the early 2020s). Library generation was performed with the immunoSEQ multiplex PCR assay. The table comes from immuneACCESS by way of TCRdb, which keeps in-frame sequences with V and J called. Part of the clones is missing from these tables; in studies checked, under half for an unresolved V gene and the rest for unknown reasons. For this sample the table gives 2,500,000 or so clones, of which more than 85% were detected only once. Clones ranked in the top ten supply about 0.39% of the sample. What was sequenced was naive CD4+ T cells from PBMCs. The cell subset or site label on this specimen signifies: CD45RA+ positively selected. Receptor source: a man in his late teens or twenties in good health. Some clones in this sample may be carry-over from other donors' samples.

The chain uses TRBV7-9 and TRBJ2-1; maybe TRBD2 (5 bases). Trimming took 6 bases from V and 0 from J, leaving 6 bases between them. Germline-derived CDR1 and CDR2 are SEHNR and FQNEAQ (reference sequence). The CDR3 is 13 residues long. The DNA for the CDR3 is TGTGCCAGCAGGCGGGTCTCCTACAATGAGCAGTTCTTC. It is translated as CASRRVSYNEQFF.

The CDR3 loop is CASSQETGPTDTQYF. CDR3 in DNA: TGTGCCAGCAGCCAAGAGACAGGGCCCACAGATACGCAGTATTTT. The rearrangement joins TRBV4-2 to TRBJ2-3; 7 bases agree with TRBD1. CDR1 is LGHNA and CDR2 is YNFKEQ in the germline V gene. V was clipped by 0 bases and J by 2 bases; unmatched bases: 2. This CDR3 has 15 residues.

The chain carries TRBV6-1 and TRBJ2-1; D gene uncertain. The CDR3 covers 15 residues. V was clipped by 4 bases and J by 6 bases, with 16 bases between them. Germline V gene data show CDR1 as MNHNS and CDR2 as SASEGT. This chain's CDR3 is CASSADLLLANEQFF. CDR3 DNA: TGTGCCAGCAGTGCGGACCTGCTTTTGGCCAATGAGCAGTTCTTC.

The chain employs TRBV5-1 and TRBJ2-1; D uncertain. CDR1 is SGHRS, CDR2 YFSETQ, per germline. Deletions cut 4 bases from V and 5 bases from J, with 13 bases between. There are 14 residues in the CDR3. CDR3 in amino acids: CASSPPPDHNEQFF. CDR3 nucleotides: TGCGCCAGCAGCCCCCCCCCGGACCACAATGAGCAGTTCTTC.

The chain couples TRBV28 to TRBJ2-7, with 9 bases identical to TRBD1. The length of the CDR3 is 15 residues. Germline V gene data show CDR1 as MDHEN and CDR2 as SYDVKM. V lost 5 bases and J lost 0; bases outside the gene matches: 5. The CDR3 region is CASSPGTGYSYEQYF. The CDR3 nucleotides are TGTGCCAGCAGTCCCGGGACAGGGTACTCCTACGAGCAGTACTTC.

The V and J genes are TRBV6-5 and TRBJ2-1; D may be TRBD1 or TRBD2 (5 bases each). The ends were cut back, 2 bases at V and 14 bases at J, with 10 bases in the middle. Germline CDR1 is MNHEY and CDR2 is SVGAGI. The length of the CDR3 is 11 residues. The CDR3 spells CASSYRDREFF. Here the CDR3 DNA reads TGTGCCAGCAGTTACCGGGACCGGGAGTTCTTC.

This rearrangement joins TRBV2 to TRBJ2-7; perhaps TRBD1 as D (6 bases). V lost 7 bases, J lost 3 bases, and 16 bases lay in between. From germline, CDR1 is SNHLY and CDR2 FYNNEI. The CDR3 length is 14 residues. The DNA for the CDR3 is TGTGCCAGCATTAGGAACAGGGACATCTACGAGCAGTACTTC. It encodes CASIRNRDIYEQYF.

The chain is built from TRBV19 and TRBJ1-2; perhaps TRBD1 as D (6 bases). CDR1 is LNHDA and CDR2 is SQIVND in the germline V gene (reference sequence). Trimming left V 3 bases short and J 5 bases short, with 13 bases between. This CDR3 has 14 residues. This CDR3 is CASSIGRGSYGYTF. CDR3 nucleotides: TGTGCCAGTAGTATTGGGAGGGGGTCGTATGGCTACACCTTC.

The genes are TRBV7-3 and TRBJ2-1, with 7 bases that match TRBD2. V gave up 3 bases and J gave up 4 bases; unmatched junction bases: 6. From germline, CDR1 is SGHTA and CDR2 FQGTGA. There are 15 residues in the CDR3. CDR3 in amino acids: CASSFDLAAYNEQFF. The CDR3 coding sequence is TGTGCCAGCAGCTTCGACCTAGCGGCATACAATGAGCAGTTCTTC. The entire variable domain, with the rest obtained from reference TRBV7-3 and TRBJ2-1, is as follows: GAGVSQTPSNKVTEKGKYVELRCDPISGHTALYWYRQSLGQGPEFLIYFQGTGAADDSGLPNDRFFAVRPEGSVSTLKIQRTERGDSAVYLCASSFDLAAYNEQFFGPGTRLTVL.

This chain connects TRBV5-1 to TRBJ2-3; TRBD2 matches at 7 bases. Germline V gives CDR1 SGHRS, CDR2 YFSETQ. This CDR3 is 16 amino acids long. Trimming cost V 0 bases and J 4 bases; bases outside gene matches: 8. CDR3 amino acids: CASSLGRGGRADTQYF. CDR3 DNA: TGCGCCAGCAGCTTGGGGCGGGGCGGGAGAGCAGATACGCAGTATTTT.

CDR3 sequence: CASSLFFPSFGSKGSPLHF. CDR3 DNA: TGTGCCAGCAGTTTATTTTTTCCGTCGTTCGGATCGAAGGGTTCACCCCTCCACTTT. The chain uses TRBV27 and TRBJ1-6; D is uncertain. Germline V CDR1 and CDR2: MNHEY, SMNVEV (reference sequence). There are 19 residues in the CDR3. Trimming cost V 1 base and J 9 bases, with 25 bases left between them.